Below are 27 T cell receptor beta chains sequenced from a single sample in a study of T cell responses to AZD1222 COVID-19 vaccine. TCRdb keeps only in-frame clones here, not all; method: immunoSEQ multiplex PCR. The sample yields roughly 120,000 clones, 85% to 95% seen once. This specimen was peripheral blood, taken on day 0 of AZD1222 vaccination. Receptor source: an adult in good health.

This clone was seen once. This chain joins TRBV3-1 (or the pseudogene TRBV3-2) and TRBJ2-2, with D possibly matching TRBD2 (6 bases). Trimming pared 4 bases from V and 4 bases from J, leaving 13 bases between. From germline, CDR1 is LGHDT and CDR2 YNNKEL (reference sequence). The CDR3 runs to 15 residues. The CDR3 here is CASSPRLVGTGELFF. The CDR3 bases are TGTGCCAGCAGCCCTAGACTAGTGGGCACCGGGGAGCTGTTTTTT.

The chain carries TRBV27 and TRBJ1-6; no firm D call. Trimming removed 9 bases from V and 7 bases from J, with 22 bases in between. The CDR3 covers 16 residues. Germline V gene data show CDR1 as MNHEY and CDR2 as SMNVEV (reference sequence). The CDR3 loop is CARVETYRPTNSPLHF. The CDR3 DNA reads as TGTGCCAGAGTTGAGACGTACCGGCCTACCAATTCACCCCTCCACTTT.

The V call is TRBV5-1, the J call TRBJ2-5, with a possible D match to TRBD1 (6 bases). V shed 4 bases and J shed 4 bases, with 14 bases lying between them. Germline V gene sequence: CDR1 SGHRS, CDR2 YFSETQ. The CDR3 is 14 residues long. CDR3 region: CASSPVGTLETQYF. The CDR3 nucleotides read TGCGCCAGCAGCCCCGTAGGGACATTAGAGACCCAGTACTTC.

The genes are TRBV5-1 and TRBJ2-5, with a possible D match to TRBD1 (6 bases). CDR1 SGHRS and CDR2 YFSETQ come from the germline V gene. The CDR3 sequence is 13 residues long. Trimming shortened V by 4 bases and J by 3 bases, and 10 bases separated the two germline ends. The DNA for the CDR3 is TGCGCCAGCAGCCCCGACAGGAAAGAGACCCAGTACTTC. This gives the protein CASSPDRKETQYF.

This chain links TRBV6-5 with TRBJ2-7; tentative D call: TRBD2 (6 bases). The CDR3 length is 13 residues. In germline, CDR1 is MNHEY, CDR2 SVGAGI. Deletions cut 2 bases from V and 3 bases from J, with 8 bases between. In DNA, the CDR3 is TGTGCCAGCAGTTACGGAGGGCACTACGAGCAGTACTTC. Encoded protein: CASSYGGHYEQYF.

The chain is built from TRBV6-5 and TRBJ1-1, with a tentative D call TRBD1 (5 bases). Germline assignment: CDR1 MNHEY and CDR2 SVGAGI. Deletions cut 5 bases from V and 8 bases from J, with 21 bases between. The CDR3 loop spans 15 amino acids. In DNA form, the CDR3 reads TGTGCCAGCAGTCTGCTGCTGAAAGGGACGAGCGAAGCTTTCTTT. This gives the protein CASSLLLKGTSEAFF.

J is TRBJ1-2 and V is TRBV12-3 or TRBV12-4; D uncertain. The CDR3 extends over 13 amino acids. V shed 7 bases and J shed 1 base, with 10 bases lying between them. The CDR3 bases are TGTGCCAGCACCCCCAGCGGTAACTATGGCTACACCTTC. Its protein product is CASTPSGNYGYTF.

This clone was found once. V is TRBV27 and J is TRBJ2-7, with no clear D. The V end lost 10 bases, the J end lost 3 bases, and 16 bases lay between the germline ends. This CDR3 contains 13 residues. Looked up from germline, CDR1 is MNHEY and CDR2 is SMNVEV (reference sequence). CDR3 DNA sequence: TGTGCCACCACAAGGGCAGGCCTCTACGAGCAGTACTTC. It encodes CATTRAGLYEQYF.

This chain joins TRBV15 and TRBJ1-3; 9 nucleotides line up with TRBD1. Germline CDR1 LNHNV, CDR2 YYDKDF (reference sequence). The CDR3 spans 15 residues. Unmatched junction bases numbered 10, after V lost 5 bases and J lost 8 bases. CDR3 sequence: CATSRVKGQGHTIYF. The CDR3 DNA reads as TGTGCCACCAGCCGAGTAAAAGGACAGGGGCACACCATATATTTT.

The CDR3 here is CASSLAILTEQFF. CDR3 nucleotides: TGTGCCAGCAGCTTAGCCATCCTCACTGAGCAGTTCTTC. This sequence joins TRBV7-8 and TRBJ2-1, with D hard to call. The CDR3 is made up of 13 amino acids. Germline V CDR1 and CDR2: SGHVS, FQNEAQ. The V gene lost 0 bases and the J gene lost 9 bases, with 9 bases spanning the gap.

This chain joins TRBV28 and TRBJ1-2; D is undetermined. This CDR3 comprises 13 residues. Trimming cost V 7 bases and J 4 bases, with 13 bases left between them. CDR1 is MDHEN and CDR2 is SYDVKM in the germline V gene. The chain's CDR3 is CASTSADRYGYTF. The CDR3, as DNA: TGTGCCAGCACCTCGGCGGACCGCTATGGCTACACCTTC.

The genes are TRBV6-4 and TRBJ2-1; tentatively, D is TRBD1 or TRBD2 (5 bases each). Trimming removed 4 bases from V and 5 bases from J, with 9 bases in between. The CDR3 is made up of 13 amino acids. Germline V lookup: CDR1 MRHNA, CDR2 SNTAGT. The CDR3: CASSGGENNEQFF. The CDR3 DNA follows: TGTGCCAGCAGTGGAGGGGAGAACAATGAGCAGTTCTTC.

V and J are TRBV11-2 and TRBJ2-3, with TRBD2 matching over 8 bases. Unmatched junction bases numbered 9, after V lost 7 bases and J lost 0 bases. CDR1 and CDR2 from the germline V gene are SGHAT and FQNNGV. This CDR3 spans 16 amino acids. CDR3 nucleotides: TGTGCCAGCACCTATAGCGGGGAAGAAAGCACAGATACGCAGTATTTT. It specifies CASTYSGEESTDTQYF.

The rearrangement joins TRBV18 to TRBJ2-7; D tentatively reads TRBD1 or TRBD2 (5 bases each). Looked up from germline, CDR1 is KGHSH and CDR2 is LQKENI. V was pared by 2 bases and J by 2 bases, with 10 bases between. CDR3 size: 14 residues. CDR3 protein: CASSPSGATYEQYF. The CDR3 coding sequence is TGTGCCAGCTCACCATCCGGGGCGACCTACGAGCAGTACTTC.

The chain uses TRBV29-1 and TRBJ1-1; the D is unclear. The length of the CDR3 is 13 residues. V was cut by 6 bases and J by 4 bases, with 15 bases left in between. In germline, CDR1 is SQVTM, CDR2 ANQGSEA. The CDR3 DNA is TGCAGCGTCGAGCCCCTTTCGGGCACTGAAGCTTTCTTT. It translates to CSVEPLSGTEAFF.

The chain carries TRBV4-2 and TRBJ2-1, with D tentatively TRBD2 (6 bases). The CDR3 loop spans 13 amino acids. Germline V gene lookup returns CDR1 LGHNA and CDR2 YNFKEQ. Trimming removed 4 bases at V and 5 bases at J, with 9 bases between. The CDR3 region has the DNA TGTGCCAGCAGCCTAGCGGTAGACAATGAGCAGTTCTTC. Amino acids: CASSLAVDNEQFF.

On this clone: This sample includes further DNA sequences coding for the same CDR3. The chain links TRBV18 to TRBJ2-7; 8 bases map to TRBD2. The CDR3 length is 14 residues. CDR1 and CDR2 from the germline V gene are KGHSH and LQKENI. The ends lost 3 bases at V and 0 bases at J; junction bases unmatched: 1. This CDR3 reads CASSPSGSSYEQYF. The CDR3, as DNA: TGTGCCAGCTCACCGAGCGGGAGCTCCTACGAGCAGTACTTC.

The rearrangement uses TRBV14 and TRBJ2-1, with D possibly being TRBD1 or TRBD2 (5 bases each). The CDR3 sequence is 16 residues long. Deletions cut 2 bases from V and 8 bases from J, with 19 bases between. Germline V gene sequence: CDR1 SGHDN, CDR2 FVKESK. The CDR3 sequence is CASSQYRGRDSDEQFF. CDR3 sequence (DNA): TGTGCCAGCAGCCAATACCGGGGCCGAGACTCCGATGAGCAGTTCTTC.

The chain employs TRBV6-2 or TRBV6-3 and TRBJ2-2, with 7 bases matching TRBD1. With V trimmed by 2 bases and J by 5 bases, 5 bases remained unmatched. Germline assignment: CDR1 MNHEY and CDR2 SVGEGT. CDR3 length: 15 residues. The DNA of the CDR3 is TGTGCCAGCAGTTACACCAGACAGGGAACCGGGGAGCTGTTTTTT. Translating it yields CASSYTRQGTGELFF.

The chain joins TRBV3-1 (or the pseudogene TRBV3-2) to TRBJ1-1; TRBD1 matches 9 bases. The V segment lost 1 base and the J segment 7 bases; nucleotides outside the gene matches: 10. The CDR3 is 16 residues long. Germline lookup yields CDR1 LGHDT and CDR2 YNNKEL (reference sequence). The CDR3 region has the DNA TGTGCCAGCAGCCAAGGACAGGGGGAGGTTGGGAATGAAGCTTTCTTT. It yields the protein CASSQGQGEVGNEAFF.

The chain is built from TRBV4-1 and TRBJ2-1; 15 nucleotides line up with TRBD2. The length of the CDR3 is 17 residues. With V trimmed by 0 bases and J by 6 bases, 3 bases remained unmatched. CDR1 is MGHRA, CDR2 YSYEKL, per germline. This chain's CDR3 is CASSQEGGLAGGNEQFF. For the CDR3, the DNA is TGCGCCAGCAGCCAAGAGGGGGGACTAGCGGGAGGCAATGAGCAGTTCTTC.

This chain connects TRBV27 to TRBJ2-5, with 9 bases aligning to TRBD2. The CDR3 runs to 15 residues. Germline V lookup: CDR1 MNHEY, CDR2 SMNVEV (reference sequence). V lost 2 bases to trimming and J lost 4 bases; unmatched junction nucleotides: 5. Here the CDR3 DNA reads TGTGCCAGCAGTTTAGGAGCGGGAGGAGGAGAGACCCAGTACTTC. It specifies CASSLGAGGGETQYF.

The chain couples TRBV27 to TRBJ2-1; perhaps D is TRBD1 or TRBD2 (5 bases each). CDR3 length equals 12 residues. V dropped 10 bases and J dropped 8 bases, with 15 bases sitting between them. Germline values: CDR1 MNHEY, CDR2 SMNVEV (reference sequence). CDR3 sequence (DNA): TGTGCCACCCCTTGCCAGGGAGATGAGCAGTTCTTC. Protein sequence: CATPCQGDEQFF.

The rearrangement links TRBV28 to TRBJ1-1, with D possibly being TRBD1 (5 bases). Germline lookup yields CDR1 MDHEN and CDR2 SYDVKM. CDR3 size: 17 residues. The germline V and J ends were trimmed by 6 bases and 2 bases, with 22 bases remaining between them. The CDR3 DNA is TGTGCCAGCAGCCCCCAGTTTAAACAGGTCTTCAACACTGAAGCTTTCTTT. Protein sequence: CASSPQFKQVFNTEAFF.

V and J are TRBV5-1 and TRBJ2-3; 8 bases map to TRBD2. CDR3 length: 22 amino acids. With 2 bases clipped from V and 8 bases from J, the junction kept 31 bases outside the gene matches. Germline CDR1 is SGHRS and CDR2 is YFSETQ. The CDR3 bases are TGCGCCAGCAGCTTACCTAGCGAGCGGGGGAAACCACATCCATCATATTCCGGTACGCAGTATTTT. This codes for CASSLPSERGKPHPSYSGTQYF.

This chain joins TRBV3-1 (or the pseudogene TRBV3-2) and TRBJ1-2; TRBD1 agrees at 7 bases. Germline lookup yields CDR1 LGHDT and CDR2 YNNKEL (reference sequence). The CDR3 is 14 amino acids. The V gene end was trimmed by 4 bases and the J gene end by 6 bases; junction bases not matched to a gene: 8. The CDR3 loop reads CASSPLTGENGYTF. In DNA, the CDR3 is TGTGCCAGCAGCCCCCTAACAGGGGAGAATGGCTACACCTTC.

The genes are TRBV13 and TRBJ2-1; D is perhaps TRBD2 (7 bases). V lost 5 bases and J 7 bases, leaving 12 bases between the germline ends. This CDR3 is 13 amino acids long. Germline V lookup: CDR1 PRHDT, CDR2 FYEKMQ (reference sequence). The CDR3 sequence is CASSGRGGNEQFF. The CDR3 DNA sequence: TGTGCCAGCAGCGGCAGGGGAGGGAATGAGCAGTTCTTC.